The 15 T cell receptor beta chains reported below all come from one sample, sequenced in a study of blood T cell repertoires in COVID-19. The data were produced by immunoSEQ multiplex PCR, yet TCRdb's version contains in-frame clones alone and is incomplete. Among 93,000 or so clones listed, over 85% were seen once. The sample comprised peripheral blood. The receptors derive from a woman at least 80 years old in a cohort sampled during active COVID-19.

This clone was counted a single time. The chain recombines TRBV5-4 with TRBJ2-5, with D tentatively TRBD1 (5 bases). CDR3 length: 13 residues. Germline V gene sequence: CDR1 SGHNT, CDR2 YYREEE (reference sequence). V was cut by 2 bases and J by 2 bases, with 7 bases left in between. The CDR3 spells CASSFAGQETQYF. DNA of the CDR3: TGTGCCAGCAGCTTTGCAGGGCAAGAGACCCAGTACTTC.

Here the CDR3 reads CASSQDVGGGQYEQFF. The CDR3 coding sequence is TGTGCCAGCAGCCAAGATGTTGGGGGGGGGCAATATGAGCAGTTCTTC. This chain links TRBV4-2 with TRBJ2-1, with D tentatively TRBD2 (7 bases). The CDR3 has 16 amino acids. The germline gives CDR1 LGHNA, CDR2 YNFKEQ. V was cut by 0 bases and J by 8 bases, with 17 bases left in between.

CDR3 amino acids: CASSRYPPEQDYEQYF. CDR3 nucleotide sequence: TGTGCCAGCAGTCGCTACCCCCCAGAACAGGACTACGAGCAGTACTTC. The chain has TRBV27 and TRBJ2-7; tentative D call: TRBD1 (5 bases). Trimming pared 5 bases from V and 3 bases from J, leaving 20 bases between. The germline gives CDR1 MNHEY, CDR2 SMNVEV (reference sequence). This CDR3 has 16 residues.

CDR3 amino acids: CASREYPGQGSPLHF. CDR3 bases: TGTGCCAGCAGGGAATACCCGGGACAGGGTTCACCCCTCCACTTT. This chain links TRBV3-1 (or the pseudogene TRBV3-2) with TRBJ1-6; 9 bases match TRBD1. Trimming cost V 6 bases and J 9 bases; bases outside gene matches: 9. The germline gives CDR1 LGHDT, CDR2 YNNKEL (reference sequence). The length of the CDR3 is 15 residues.

V and J are TRBV10-1 and TRBJ1-4; tentatively, D is TRBD1 (5 bases). CDR3 size: 13 residues. Germline CDR1 is WNHNN and CDR2 is SYGVQD (reference sequence). V lost 10 bases, J lost 6 bases, and 15 bases lay in between. CDR3 in amino acids: CATSRGGDEKLFF. CDR3 nucleotides: TGCGCCACGTCCCGGGGGGGGGATGAAAAACTGTTTTTT.

The gene calls are TRBV5-6 and TRBJ1-1; D might be TRBD1 (5 bases). V was cut by 3 bases and J by 4 bases, with 7 bases left in between. In germline, CDR1 is SGHDT, CDR2 YYEEEE. The CDR3 covers 12 residues. CDR3 loop: CASSSTGTEAFF. The CDR3 DNA reads TGTGCCAGCAGCTCTACAGGCACTGAAGCTTTCTTT.

This clone was counted once. The V gene is TRBV5-1, the J gene TRBJ2-6, with 7 bases lining up with TRBD1. The length of the CDR3 is 15 residues. Germline loops: CDR1 SGHRS, CDR2 YFSETQ. V gave up 2 bases and J gave up 2 bases; unmatched junction bases: 1. The CDR3 bases are TGCGCCAGCAGCTTAACAGGGGCTGGGGCCAACGTCCTGACTTTC. Amino acids: CASSLTGAGANVLTF.

The genes are TRBV29-1 and TRBJ2-3; no clear D. The CDR3 contains 15 residues. V lost 4 bases to trimming and J lost 0 bases, with 14 bases between them. Per the germline V gene, CDR1 is SQVTM and CDR2 is ANQGSEA. CDR3 sequence reads: CSVALTVASTDTQYF. DNA of the CDR3: TGCAGCGTTGCCCTGACGGTAGCTAGCACAGATACGCAGTATTTT.

As concerns this clone: Other DNA sequences in this specimen translate into the identical CDR3. The genes are TRBV10-1 and TRBJ2-1, with D uncertain. In germline, CDR1 is WNHNN, CDR2 SYGVQD (reference sequence). The CDR3 is 11 residues long. V was clipped by 6 bases and J by 4 bases, with 4 bases between them. The CDR3 loop is CASSLYNEQFF. CDR3 coding DNA: TGCGCCAGCAGCCTATACAATGAGCAGTTCTTC.

This clone was detected once. The CDR3 spells CASSFTRQDYGYTF. The CDR3 nucleotides are TGCGCCAGCAGCTTTACCCGTCAGGACTATGGCTACACCTTC. This sequence joins TRBV5-1 and TRBJ1-2, with D unresolved. Trimming left V 2 bases short and J 3 bases short, with 11 bases between. Germline CDR1 SGHRS, CDR2 YFSETQ. CDR3 length equals 14 residues.

The rearrangement links TRBV5-1 to TRBJ2-5, with D possibly matching TRBD1 (6 bases). V was trimmed by 6 bases and J by 5 bases, leaving 17 bases between them. CDR3 length: 14 amino acids. Per the germline V gene, CDR1 is SGHRS and CDR2 is YFSETQ. In DNA, the CDR3 is TGCGCCAGCAACACGGGGCTGACAGGCGAGACCCAGTACTTC. Translating gives CASNTGLTGETQYF.

This clone came up once. The V and J genes are TRBV7-3 and TRBJ2-1; weak D call: TRBD2 (7 bases). The V and J ends lost 5 bases and 8 bases respectively, with 16 bases between them. This CDR3 is 14 amino acids long. In germline, CDR1 is SGHTA, CDR2 FQGTGA. CDR3 protein: CASSPVGGADEQFF. The CDR3 DNA sequence: TGTGCCAGCAGCCCCGTGGGGGGGGCTGATGAGCAGTTCTTC. The full variable domain, its missing parts supplied by reference TRBV7-3 and TRBJ2-1, is GAGVSQTPSNKVTEKGKYVELRCDPISGHTALYWYRQSLGQGPEFLIYFQGTGAADDSGLPNDRFFAVRPEGSVSTLKIQRTERGDSAVYLCASSPVGGADEQFFGPGTRLTVL.

The chain carries TRBV3-1 (or the pseudogene TRBV3-2) and TRBJ1-1; D is uncertain. Germline V gene lookup returns CDR1 LGHDT and CDR2 YNNKEL (reference sequence). Between the trimmed V and J ends, which lost 0 bases and 1 base, there was a span of 6 bases. The CDR3 totals 14 residues. The CDR3 is CASSQEGWNTEAFF. The CDR3 nucleotides read TGTGCCAGCAGCCAAGAGGGCTGGAACACTGAAGCTTTCTTT.

The rearrangement uses TRBV3-1 (or the pseudogene TRBV3-2) and TRBJ2-5; 9 bases are a match to TRBD2. V shed 4 bases, J shed 7 bases, and the junction held 7 bases outside the gene matches. The germline gives CDR1 LGHDT, CDR2 YNNKEL (reference sequence). There are 14 residues in the CDR3. CDR3 bases: TGTGCCAGCAGCCCCCAGGGACTAGCTGCGACCCAGTACTTC. Residues: CASSPQGLAATQYF.

V gene TRBV2 combines with J gene TRBJ2-1; 9 bases line up with TRBD2. Germline V gives CDR1 SNHLY, CDR2 FYNNEI. V shed 6 bases, J shed 4 bases, and the junction held 10 bases outside the gene matches. The CDR3 is made up of 16 amino acids. Written as DNA, the CDR3 is TGTGCCAGCAGGGGGCGTGGGCTAGCGGGGTACAATGAGCAGTTCTTC. Residues: CASRGRGLAGYNEQFF. Looking up the rest from reference TRBV2 and TRBJ2-1 gives the full variable domain: EPEVTQTPSHQVTQMGQEVILRCVPISNHLYFYWYRQILGQKVEFLVSFYNNEISEKSEIFDDQFSVERPDGSNFTLKIRSTKLEDSAMYFCASRGRGLAGYNEQFFGPGTRLTVL.